The 32 T cell receptor beta chains reported below all come from one sample, sequenced in a study of blood T cells in healthy people across ages. It was with a sample-barcoded 5' primer and a J-beta primer mix that a second PCR of about 6 to 11 cycles was run. TCRdb re-analysed the 5' RACE reads in MiXCR, keeping a single row per CDR3 protein. Here the sample spans about a million distinct CDR3 sequences, 35% to 40% being singletons. Material for sequencing was blood. Receptor source: a man between 18 and 29 years old in good health.

This clonotype was observed a handful of times. The chain employs TRBV7-9 and TRBJ1-5; D gene ambiguous. The CDR3 spans 14 residues. The V and J ends lost 5 bases and 7 bases respectively, with 15 bases between them. Per germline, CDR1 SEHNR and CDR2 FQNEAQ (reference sequence). This CDR3 is CASSLGGVGQPQHF. CDR3 nucleotides: TGTGCCAGCAGCCTGGGTGGTGTCGGGCAGCCCCAGCATTTT. The full variable domain, completed using reference TRBV7-9 and TRBJ1-5, is DTGVSQNPRHKITKRGQNVTFRCDPISEHNRLYWYRQTLGQGPEFLTYFQNEAQLEKSRLLSDRFSAERPKGSFSTLEIQRTEQGDSAMYLCASSLGGVGQPQHFGDGTRLSIL.

The CDR3 sequence: CAATRAGTGELFF. The DNA for the CDR3 is TGTGCCGCGACACGCGCGGGCACCGGGGAGCTGTTTTTT. The V call is TRBV12-3 or TRBV12-4, the J call TRBJ2-2, with D possibly matching TRBD2 (5 bases). The V end was cut by 11 bases, the J end by 4 bases, with 14 bases between. The CDR3 is 13 residues long.

A remark on this clonotype: A much larger clone lies one base from this, so it may be a read error. The gene calls are TRBV5-1 and TRBJ2-3; no clear D. The CDR3 spans 16 residues. Germline values: CDR1 SGHRS, CDR2 YFSETQ. CDR3 sequence: CAGSLRLLGGTDTQYF. CDR3 nucleotides: TGCGCCGGCAGCTTGAGGCTTCTAGGAGGCACAGATACGCAGTATTTT.

The chain couples TRBV29-1 to TRBJ2-3, with TRBD2 identical over 8 bases. This CDR3 contains 14 residues. V gave up 3 bases and J gave up 1 base; unmatched junction bases: 3. CDR1 SQVTM and CDR2 ANQGSEA come from the germline V gene. The CDR3, as DNA: TGCAGCGTTGAGCGAGCGGGGGGCACAGATACGCAGTATTTT. It yields the protein CSVERAGGTDTQYF.

This chain uses TRBV20-1 with TRBJ2-3, with TRBD1 as a possible D gene (5 bases). The CDR3 runs 12 residues. Germline assignment: CDR1 DFQATT and CDR2 SNEGSKA (reference sequence). V lost 1 base to trimming and J lost 5 bases, with 7 bases between them. CDR3 loop: CSARADRDTQYF. CDR3 DNA: TGCAGTGCTAGAGCAGACAGAGATACGCAGTATTTT.

This sequence joins TRBV28 and TRBJ2-1; D not certain. The CDR3 runs to 11 residues. The V gene lost 2 bases and the J gene lost 10 bases, with 6 bases spanning the gap. From germline, CDR1 is MDHEN and CDR2 SYDVKM. CDR3 DNA: TGTGCCAGCAGTTTAAGGGAAGAGCAGTTCTTC. Amino acids: CASSLREEQFF. Full variable domain (remainder filled in from reference TRBV28 and TRBJ2-1): DVKVTQSSRYLVKRTGEKVFLECVQDMDHENMFWYRQDPGLGLRLIYFSYDVKMKEKGDIPEGYSVSREKKERFSLILESASTNQTSMYLCASSLREEQFFGPGTRLTVL.

CDR3 region: CASSQSLGSNEQYF. DNA of the CDR3: TGTGCCAGCAGCCAAAGTTTAGGGAGCAATGAGCAGTACTTC. The rearrangement uses TRBV4-2 and TRBJ2-7; D perhaps matches TRBD2 (5 bases). Trimming pared 2 bases from V and 7 bases from J, leaving 15 bases between. CDR1 and CDR2 from the germline V gene are LGHNA and YNFKEQ. The CDR3 covers 14 residues.

The gene calls are TRBV12-3 or TRBV12-4 and TRBJ2-3, with D uncertain. The CDR3 spans 14 residues. V was pared by 8 bases and J by 4 bases, with 16 bases between. CDR3 DNA sequence: TGTGCCAGCGGTGGGAAGGAAAAACCAGATACGCAGTATTTT. Its protein product is CASGGKEKPDTQYF.

The chain couples TRBV5-1 to TRBJ2-5; perhaps D is TRBD1 or TRBD2 (5 bases each). CDR3 size: 14 residues. Germline-derived CDR1 and CDR2 are SGHRS and YFSETQ. V was trimmed by 6 bases and J by 1 base, leaving 13 bases between them. CDR3 region: CASNLPGPQETQYF. CDR3 sequence (DNA): TGCGCCAGCAACCTACCGGGACCCCAAGAGACCCAGTACTTC.

As for this clonotype: This could be a read error, since a much larger clone is one nucleotide away. The CDR3 reads CSARDPAGLAGRETQYF. CDR3 bases: TGCAGTGCTAGAGATCCGGCGGGACTAGCGGGGCGAGAGACCCAGTACTTC. The rearrangement links TRBV20-1 to TRBJ2-5, with 13 bases matching TRBD2. The V gene end was trimmed by 0 bases and the J gene end by 4 bases; junction bases not matched to a gene: 8. The CDR3 is 17 amino acids. The germline V gene encodes CDR1 DFQATT and CDR2 SNEGSKA (reference sequence).

This clonotype was seen a few times. The chain has TRBV5-1 and TRBJ2-2; D gene unclear. With 2 bases removed from V and 7 bases from J, the gap between germline ends came to 12 bases. Germline loops: CDR1 SGHRS, CDR2 YFSETQ. The CDR3 covers 14 residues. The CDR3 region is CASSFSGNGGELFF. The CDR3, as DNA: TGCGCCAGCAGCTTTTCGGGCAATGGCGGGGAGCTGTTTTTT.

This clonotype was picked up a small number of times. J is TRBJ2-5 and V is TRBV6-5, with TRBD1 as a possible D gene (5 bases). Matching the DNA end better, TRBJ2-7 makes the J call doubtful. CDR1 is MNHEY, CDR2 SVGAGI, per germline. The CDR3 contains 14 residues. The chain's CDR3 is CASSGQGPSSEQYF. CDR3 nucleotide sequence: TGTGCCAGCAGTGGGCAGGGTCCCTCGTCCGAGCAGTACTTC.

The chain recombines TRBV30 with TRBJ2-7; 9 nucleotides agree with TRBD1. The CDR3 extends over 15 amino acids. Trimming removed 2 bases from V and 3 bases from J; junction bases left unmatched: 8. Per the germline V gene, CDR1 is GTSNPN and CDR2 is SVGIG (reference sequence). The CDR3 sequence is CAWSRRDRVDYEQYF. CDR3 sequence (DNA): TGTGCCTGGAGTCGCCGGGACAGGGTGGACTACGAGCAGTACTTC.

This clonotype was observed a handful of times. V usage is TRBV12-3 or TRBV12-4 and J usage is TRBJ1-5; no reliable D call. The CDR3 length is 14 residues. Trimming shortened V by 8 bases and J by 0 bases, and 11 bases separated the two germline ends. The CDR3 DNA sequence: TGTGCCAGCCGCGACCGGGCTAGCAATCAGCCCCAGCATTTT. It yields the protein CASRDRASNQPQHF.

As to this clonotype: Germline and junction disagree at one end, which may indicate a read error. The DNA for the CDR3 is TGTGTCAGCAGTTTTGGGACAGGGAGCTCCTACGAGCAGTACTTC. Translation: CVSSFGTGSSYEQYF. The chain links TRBV12-3 or TRBV12-4 to TRBJ2-7, with 9 positions matching TRBD1. This CDR3 has 15 residues.

This clonotype has just a few counts. J is TRBJ2-1 and V is TRBV24-1, with 10 bases that match TRBD1. Germline V gene sequence: CDR1 KGHDR, CDR2 SFDVKD. CDR3 length: 16 amino acids. V shed 5 bases, J shed 2 bases, and the junction held 5 bases outside the gene matches. This CDR3 reads CATSGSGTGAYNEQFF. The CDR3 DNA is TGTGCCACCAGTGGTTCCGGGACAGGGGCCTACAATGAGCAGTTCTTC.

The chain links TRBV6-1 to TRBJ2-7; no clear D. The CDR3 length is 14 residues. Germline values: CDR1 MNHNS, CDR2 SASEGT. V lost 1 base to trimming and J lost 6 bases, with 13 bases between them. In nucleotides, the CDR3 is TGTGCCAGCAGTGAAGTTTCCGAGCAACGCGAGCAGTACTTC. Amino acid sequence: CASSEVSEQREQYF.

The chain combines TRBV15 with TRBJ2-6, with D perhaps matching TRBD1 (5 bases). Germline V gives CDR1 LNHNV, CDR2 YYDKDF (reference sequence). The CDR3 length is 17 residues. With 4 bases removed from V and 0 bases from J, the gap between germline ends came to 13 bases. The CDR3 sequence: CATSMGQIGSGANVLTF. The CDR3 DNA sequence: TGTGCCACCAGCATGGGGCAGATTGGCTCTGGGGCCAACGTCCTGACTTTC.

V is TRBV29-1 and J is TRBJ2-5; D uncertain. The CDR3 consists of 12 residues. The V gene lost 2 bases and the J gene lost 11 bases, with 15 bases spanning the gap. Per the germline V gene, CDR1 is SQVTM and CDR2 is ANQGSEA. The DNA of the CDR3 is TGCAGCGTTGAATTCCGCTACAATGAGCAGTACTTC. This encodes CSVEFRYNEQYF.

Comments on this clonotype: A junction boundary mismatches the germline segment, possibly from a read error. The J gene is TRBJ1-2, the V gene TRBV9; a weak D match, TRBD1 (5 bases). The CDR3 totals 15 residues. Looked up from germline, CDR1 is SGDLS and CDR2 is YYNGEE. The chain's CDR3 is CAGSLRRGEYYGYTF. The DNA for the CDR3 is TGTGCCGGCAGCCTCCGTCGGGGGGAGTACTATGGCTACACCTTC.

The rearrangement uses TRBV9 and TRBJ2-7; no reliable D call. Trimming cost V 4 bases and J 3 bases, with 14 bases left between them. The CDR3 extends over 14 amino acids. CDR1 and CDR2 from the germline V gene are SGDLS and YYNGEE. DNA for the CDR3: TGTGCCAGCAGCAGACAAGGTCCTGACTACGAGCAGTACTTC. Translating gives CASSRQGPDYEQYF.

The rearrangement joins TRBV5-1 to TRBJ2-1; 7 bases are shared with TRBD2. The DNA end favors TRBJ2-7, so the J call may be wrong. From germline, CDR1 is SGHRS and CDR2 YFSETQ. The CDR3 runs 15 residues. For the CDR3, the DNA is TGCGCCAGCAGTTCCGGAACTAGCGACTACAATGAGCAGTACTTC. Protein sequence: CASSSGTSDYNEQYF.

In the case of this clonotype: A clone one base away is much larger, so this may be a read error. The chain uses TRBV7-9 and TRBJ2-7; 9 bases agree with TRBD1. The CDR3 totals 18 residues. V lost 8 bases and J lost 7; bases outside the gene matches: 24. Looked up from germline, CDR1 is SEHNR and CDR2 is FQNEAQ (reference sequence). CDR3 nucleotide sequence: TGTGCCAGCTCATTTGGACAGGGGTTTATGGGCTCCTACAATGAGCAGTACTTC. Translated: CASSFGQGFMGSYNEQYF.

The chain combines TRBV5-6 with TRBJ1-2; possible D gene TRBD1, 5 bases. The CDR3 length is 15 residues. V lost 5 bases, J lost 4 bases, and 18 bases lay in between. CDR1 SGHDT and CDR2 YYEEEE come from the germline V gene. Here the CDR3 DNA reads TGTGCCAGCAGGAAATGGGGCCGGCTCGGCTATGGCTACACCTTC. Translation gives CASRKWGRLGYGYTF.

V is TRBV15 and J is TRBJ2-1; D gene ambiguous. Germline V CDR1 and CDR2: LNHNV, YYDKDF (reference sequence). The CDR3 length is 16 residues. V lost 0 bases, J lost 4 bases, and 13 bases lay in between. Here the CDR3 reads CATSRDFRQLYNEQFF. CDR3 DNA: TGTGCCACCAGCAGAGATTTCCGGCAATTATACAATGAGCAGTTCTTC.

This clonotype was seen only a few times. The rearrangement joins TRBV6-5 to TRBJ2-1; 7 bases map to TRBD1. The CDR3 has 16 amino acids. The germline V gene encodes CDR1 MNHEY and CDR2 SVGAGI. V lost 7 bases and J lost 6; bases outside the gene matches: 15. The CDR3 DNA reads TGTGCCAGCAACAGGGGATCGGTCGTTGTCCCCAATGAGCAGTTCTTC. Translation: CASNRGSVVVPNEQFF.

This clonotype has just a few counts. The rearrangement links TRBV7-3 to TRBJ2-3; D remains ambiguous. The length of the CDR3 is 15 residues. V was trimmed by 0 bases and J by 4 bases, leaving 11 bases between them. The germline CDR1 and CDR2 sequences are SGHTA and FQGTGA. CDR3 DNA: TGTGCCAGCAGCTTAACCGGAGTTGGGGCAGATACGCAGTATTTT. Its translation: CASSLTGVGADTQYF.

This clonotype was detected only a few times. This sequence joins TRBV12-3 or TRBV12-4 and TRBJ1-4; 8 bases line up with TRBD1. V lost 5 bases, J lost 3 bases, and 5 bases stayed unmatched. This CDR3 contains 15 residues. CDR3 in DNA: TGTGCCAGCAGTCTCGACAGGGGTTCTAATGAAAAACTGTTTTTT. Translation gives CASSLDRGSNEKLFF.

Note on this clonotype: Since a much larger clone is just one base distant, this may be a read error. The genes are TRBV4-1 and TRBJ1-5, with unresolved D. The CDR3 consists of 13 residues. Looked up from germline, CDR1 is MGHRA and CDR2 is YSYEKL. Written as DNA, the CDR3 is TGCGCCAACAGCCAAGATCCAAATCAGCCCCAGCATTTT. It is translated as CANSQDPNQPQHF.

This clonotype was counted between two and nine times. This chain joins TRBV20-1 and TRBJ1-2; possible D gene TRBD1, 5 bases. The CDR3 sequence is 14 residues long. V dropped 0 bases and J dropped 5 bases, with 13 bases sitting between them. Germline CDR1 and CDR2: DFQATT and SNEGSKA (reference sequence). DNA of the CDR3: TGCAGTGCTAGAGATGAAGGGGCGAGGTATGGCTACACCTTC. Amino acids: CSARDEGARYGYTF.

As concerns this clonotype: A single base separates this from a much larger clone, so it may be a read error. The rearrangement links TRBV6-2 or TRBV6-3 to TRBJ2-1; no definite D call. The CDR3 loop spans 13 amino acids. Germline lookup yields CDR1 MNHEY and CDR2 SVGEGT. V was cut by 6 bases and J by 2 bases, with 8 bases left in between. This CDR3 is CASSPDPYNEQFF. The CDR3 DNA is TGTGCCAGCAGCCCCGACCCCTACAATGAGCAGTTCTTC.

V gene TRBV3-1 combines with J gene TRBJ2-1, with 10 bases lining up with TRBD2. The V segment lost 0 bases and the J segment 8 bases; nucleotides outside the gene matches: 7. CDR1 is LGHDT, CDR2 YNNKEL, per germline (reference sequence). The CDR3 has 16 amino acids. As DNA, the CDR3 is TGTGCCAGCAGCCAAGATGTGGCTAGCGGGGGACATGAGCAGTTCTTC. Translation gives CASSQDVASGGHEQFF.